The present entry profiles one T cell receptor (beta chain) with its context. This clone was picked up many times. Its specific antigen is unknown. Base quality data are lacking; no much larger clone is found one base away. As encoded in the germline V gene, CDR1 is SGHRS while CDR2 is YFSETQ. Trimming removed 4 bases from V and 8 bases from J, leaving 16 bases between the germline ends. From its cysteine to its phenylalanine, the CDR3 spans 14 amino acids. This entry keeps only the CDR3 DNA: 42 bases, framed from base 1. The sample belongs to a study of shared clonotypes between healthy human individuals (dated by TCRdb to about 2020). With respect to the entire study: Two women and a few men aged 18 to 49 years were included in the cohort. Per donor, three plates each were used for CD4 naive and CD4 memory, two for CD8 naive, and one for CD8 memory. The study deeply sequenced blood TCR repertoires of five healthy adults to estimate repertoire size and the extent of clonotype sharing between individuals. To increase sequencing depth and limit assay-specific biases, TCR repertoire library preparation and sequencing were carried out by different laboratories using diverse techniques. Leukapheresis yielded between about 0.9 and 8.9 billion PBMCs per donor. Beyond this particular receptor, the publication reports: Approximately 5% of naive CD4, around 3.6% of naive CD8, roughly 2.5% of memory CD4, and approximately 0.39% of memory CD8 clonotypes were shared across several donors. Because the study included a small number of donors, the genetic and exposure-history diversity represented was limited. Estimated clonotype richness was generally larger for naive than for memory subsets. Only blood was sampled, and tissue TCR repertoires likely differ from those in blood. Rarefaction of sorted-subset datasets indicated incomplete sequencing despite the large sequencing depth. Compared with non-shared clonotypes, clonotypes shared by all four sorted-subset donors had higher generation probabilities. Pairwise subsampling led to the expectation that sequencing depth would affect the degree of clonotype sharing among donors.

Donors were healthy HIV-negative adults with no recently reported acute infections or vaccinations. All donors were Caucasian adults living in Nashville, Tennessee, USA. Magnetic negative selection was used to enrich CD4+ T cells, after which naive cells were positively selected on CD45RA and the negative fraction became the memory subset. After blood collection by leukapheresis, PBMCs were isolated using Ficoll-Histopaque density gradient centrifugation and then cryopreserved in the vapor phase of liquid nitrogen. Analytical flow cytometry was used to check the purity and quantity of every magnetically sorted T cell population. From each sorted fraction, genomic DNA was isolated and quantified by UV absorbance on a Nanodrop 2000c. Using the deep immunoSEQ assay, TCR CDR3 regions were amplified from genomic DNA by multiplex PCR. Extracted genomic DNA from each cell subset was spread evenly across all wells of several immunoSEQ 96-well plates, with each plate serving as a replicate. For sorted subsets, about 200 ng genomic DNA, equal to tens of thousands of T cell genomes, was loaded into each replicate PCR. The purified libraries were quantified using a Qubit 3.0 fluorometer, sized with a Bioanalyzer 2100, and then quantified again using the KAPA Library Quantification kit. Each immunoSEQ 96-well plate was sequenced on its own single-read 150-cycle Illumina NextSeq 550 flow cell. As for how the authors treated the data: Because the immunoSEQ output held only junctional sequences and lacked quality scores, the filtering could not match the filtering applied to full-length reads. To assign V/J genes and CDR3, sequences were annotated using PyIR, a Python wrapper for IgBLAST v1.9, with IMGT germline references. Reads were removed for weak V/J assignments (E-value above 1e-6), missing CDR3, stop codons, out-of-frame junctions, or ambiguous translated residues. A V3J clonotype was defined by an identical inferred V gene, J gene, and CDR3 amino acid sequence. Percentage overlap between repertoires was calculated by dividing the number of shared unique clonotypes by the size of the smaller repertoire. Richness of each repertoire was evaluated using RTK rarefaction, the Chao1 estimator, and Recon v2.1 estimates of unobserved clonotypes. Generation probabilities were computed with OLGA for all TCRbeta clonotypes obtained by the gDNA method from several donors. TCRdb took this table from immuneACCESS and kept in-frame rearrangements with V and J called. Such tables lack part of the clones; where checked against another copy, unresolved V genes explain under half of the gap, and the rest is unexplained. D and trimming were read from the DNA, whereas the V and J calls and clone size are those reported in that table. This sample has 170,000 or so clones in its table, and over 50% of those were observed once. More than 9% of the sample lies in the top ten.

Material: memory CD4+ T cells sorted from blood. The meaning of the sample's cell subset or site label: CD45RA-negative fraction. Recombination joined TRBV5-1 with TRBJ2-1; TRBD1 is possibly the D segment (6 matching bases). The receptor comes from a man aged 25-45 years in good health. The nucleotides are TGCGCCAGCAGCGCAAACAGGGCAGTCGATGAGCAGTTCTTC. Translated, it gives CASSANRAVDEQFF. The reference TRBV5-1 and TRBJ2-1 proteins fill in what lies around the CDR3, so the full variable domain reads KAGVTQTPRYLIKTRGQQVTLSCSPISGHRSVSWYQQTPGQGLQFLFEYFSETQRNKGNFPGRFSGRQFSNSRSEMNVSTLELGDSALYLCASSANRAVDEQFFGPGTRLTVL.